Reported below is one T cell receptor (beta chain). The antigen is not known. Via MiXCR, TCRdb re-called the 5' RACE reads, giving one row per CDR3 protein. This table holds roughly 180,000 distinct CDR3 sequences, roughly 12% found once. This entry belongs to a study of CD8 T cells in ankylosing spondylitis. Study-wide results and caveats: CD8+ by phenotype, disease-linked clones were relatively rare in peripheral blood. Blood from ankylosing spondylitis patients appeared to carry a characteristic roughly 8-variant TCR beta motif. Clones tied to disease were said to be significantly enriched in matched ankylosing spondylitis synovial fluid.

V lost 1 base and J 0 bases, leaving 4 bases between the germline ends. The germline V gene encodes CDR1 MNHNS and CDR2 SASEGT. CDR3 length: 14 amino acids. This clonotype was sampled from a male donor with ankylosing spondylitis or in good health (not recorded which). The V and J genes are TRBV6-1 and TRBJ1-3; D not certain. Sequencing used blood, either unsorted or a sorted T cell fraction (not recorded which). The CDR3 reads CASSEGSSGNTIYF. CDR3 DNA: TGTGCCAGCAGTGAAGGTAGCTCTGGAAACACCATATATTTT.